This TCR beta chain was identified in a study of early T cells in non-severe SARS-CoV-2 infection. V was clipped by 3 bases and J by 6 bases; unmatched bases: 8. Germline CDR1 reads MNHEY; CDR2 reads SMNVEV (reference sequence). The CDR3 length is 15 residues. Individual cDNA molecules received unique molecular identifiers. Each CDR3 protein gets one entry after TCRdb re-called the 5' RACE reads with MiXCR. The sample gives some 64,000 distinct CDR3 sequences, roughly 9% of which show up once; over 10% is in the top ten. Source: whole blood, taken at baseline. The TCR was taken from an adult who was a healthcare worker with PCR-confirmed SARS-CoV-2 infection or an uninfected control (not recorded which). The chain has TRBV27 and TRBJ2-7, with TRBD1 matching over 10 bases. As DNA, the CDR3 is TGTGCCAGCAGTTTCTGGGACAGGGGTTTAGGCGAGCAGTACTTC. Protein: CASSFWDRGLGEQYF.